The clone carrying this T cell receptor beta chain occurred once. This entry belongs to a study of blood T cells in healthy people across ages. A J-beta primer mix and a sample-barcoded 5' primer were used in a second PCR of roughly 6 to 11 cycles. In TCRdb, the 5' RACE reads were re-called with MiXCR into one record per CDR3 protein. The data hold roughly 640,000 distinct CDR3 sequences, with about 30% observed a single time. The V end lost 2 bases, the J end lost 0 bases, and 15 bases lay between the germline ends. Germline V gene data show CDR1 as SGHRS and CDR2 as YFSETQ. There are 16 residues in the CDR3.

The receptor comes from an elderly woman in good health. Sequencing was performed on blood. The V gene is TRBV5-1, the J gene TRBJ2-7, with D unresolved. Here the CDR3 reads CASSLIPGPSSYEQYF. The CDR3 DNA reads TGCGCCAGCAGCTTAATACCGGGCCCCAGCTCCTACGAGCAGTACTTC.